Listed below are T cell receptor beta chains from one sample, sequenced in a study of T cell repertoires in cytomegalovirus infection. Antigen specificity for these receptors is unknown. TCRdb re-called the reads with MiXCR, one entry per CDR3 protein. Of 350,000 to 400,000 distinct CDR3 sequences in the sample, 34% were seen once. The sample was cultured PBMCs, taken from culture after CMV antigen stimulation. The receptors come from a human donor in good health (CMV status not recorded). Some clones in this sample may be carry-over from other donors' samples. Each CDR3 is given with its conserved first and last residue. The D gene is left open where the match is weak. Not all rows give a size; the values are once, few, many and, for expanded clones, a class.

D,J,size,V,CDR3,DNA
.,TRBJ2-7,few,TRBV7-2,CASSLREAYEQYF,TGTGCCAGCAGCTTGAGAGAAGCCTACGAGCAGTACTTC
.,TRBJ2-5,.,TRBV28,CASSFHLYQETQYF,TGTGCCAGCAGTTTCCACCTTTACCAAGAGACCCAGTACTTC
TRBD2,TRBJ2-7,many,TRBV7-2,CASSFTSGRYEQYF,TGTGCCAGCAGCTTTACTAGCGGGAGATACGAGCAGTACTTC
.,TRBJ1-1,many,TRBV28,CASSDLWTEAFF,TGTGCCAGCAGTGATTTGTGGACTGAAGCTTTCTTT
TRBD2,TRBJ2-3,.,TRBV7-6,CASSYPSGLAGGPGTDTQYF,TGTGCCAGCAGCTACCCATCAGGACTAGCGGGAGGGCCGGGCACAGATACGCAGTATTTT
TRBD1,TRBJ2-5,many,TRBV12-3/TRBV12-4,CASSFRGLPTERQETQYF,TGTGCCAGCAGTTTCAGGGGGCTACCGACAGAACGACAAGAGACCCAGTACTTC
.,TRBJ1-2,.,TRBV7-2,CASSKTDYGYTF,TGTGCCAGCAGTAAGACAGACTATGGCTACACCTTC
.,TRBJ1-1,few,TRBV14,CASSYHQGNTEAFF,TGTGCCAGCAGCTATCATCAGGGGAACACTGAAGCTTTCTTT
.,TRBJ1-2,many,TRBV7-2,CASSPSLGSGYTF,TGTGCCAGCAGCCCGTCGTTGGGTAGTGGCTACACCTTC
.,TRBJ1-1,many,TRBV7-2,CASSRGWGAGLPFF,TGTGCCAGCAGCCGAGGCTGGGGGGCCGGATTGCCTTTCTTT
TRBD2,TRBJ2-5,many,TRBV7-2,CASSRRGLAIQETQYF,TGTGCCAGCAGCCGACGGGGACTAGCGATCCAAGAGACCCAGTACTTC
.,TRBJ1-5,.,TRBV9,CASSAGLGNQPQHF,TGTGCCAGCAGCGCGGGGTTAGGAAATCAGCCCCAGCATTTT
.,TRBJ2-7,.,TRBV7-9,CASNNPPSNYEQYF,TGTGCCAGCAATAACCCGCCATCGAACTACGAGCAGTACTTC
.,TRBJ2-1,.,TRBV6-1,CASTAGGPRGEQFF,TGTGCCAGCACCGCCGGGGGACCACGGGGTGAGCAGTTCTTC
.,TRBJ2-2,.,TRBV12-3/TRBV12-4,CASSLWLANTGELFF,TGTGCCAGCAGTTTATGGCTAGCGAACACCGGGGAGCTGTTTTTT
.,TRBJ2-5,.,TRBV12-5,CASGLGTAIRETQYF,TGTGCTAGTGGTTTGGGGACAGCCATTCGGGAGACCCAGTACTTC
TRBD2,TRBJ2-3,many,TRBV7-2,CASSSGLAPGGDTQYF,TGTGCCAGCAGCTCGGGACTAGCGCCTGGGGGAGATACGCAGTATTTT
.,TRBJ1-6,few,TRBV7-2,CASSLEQGRNSPLHF,TGTGCCAGCAGCTTAGAGCAGGGTCGTAATTCACCCCTCCACTTT
.,TRBJ2-1,.,TRBV6-6,CASTRSTSEQFF,TGTGCCAGCACCCGTAGCACAAGTGAGCAGTTCTTC
.,TRBJ2-5,few,TRBV7-7,CASSLGPNQETQYF,TGTGCCAGCAGCTTAGGCCCTAATCAAGAGACCCAGTACTTC
.,TRBJ1-5,.,TRBV19,CASSGQGVNQPQHF,TGTGCCAGTAGTGGTCAGGGTGTGAATCAGCCCCAGCATTTT
.,TRBJ2-3,.,TRBV29-1,CSVGDFLTDTQYF,TGCAGCGTTGGGGACTTCCTCACAGATACGCAGTATTTT
.,TRBJ1-6,.,TRBV28,CASSARRNFGSPLHF,TGTGCCAGCAGTGCCCGAAGGAATTTTGGTTCACCCCTCCACTTT
.,TRBJ2-3,few,TRBV7-2,CASSFDTDTQYF,TGTGCCAGCAGCTTCGACACAGATACGCAGTATTTT
.,TRBJ1-1,few,TRBV6-5,CASSSPWSGTEAFF,TGTGCCAGCAGTTCCCCATGGAGTGGAACTGAAGCTTTCTTT
.,TRBJ2-5,.,TRBV12-3/TRBV12-4,CASRAGREGQTQYF,TGTGCCAGCAGGGCTGGCAGGGAAGGACAGACCCAGTACTTC
TRBD2,TRBJ2-3,.,TRBV6-5,CASSYFSPQSSGRGDTQYF,TGTGCCAGCAGTTACTTCTCTCCTCAAAGTAGCGGGAGGGGGGATACGCAGTATTTT
TRBD1,TRBJ2-7,few,TRBV25-1,CASSSTGGRLGEQYF,TGTGCCAGCAGTTCGACAGGGGGACGGCTGGGCGAGCAGTACTTC
.,TRBJ2-5,few,TRBV7-2,CASSFSVATQYF,TGTGCCAGCAGCTTCTCTGTCGCAACCCAGTACTTC
TRBD1,TRBJ1-2,many,TRBV7-2,CASSLQGAYGYTF,TGTGCCAGCAGCTTACAGGGGGCCTATGGCTACACCTTC
TRBD1,TRBJ2-1,.,TRBV5-1,CASSPRGQTNNEQFF,TGCGCCAGCAGCCCCAGGGGACAGACGAACAATGAGCAGTTCTTC
TRBD2,TRBJ2-1,few,TRBV12-5,CASGLVRGTSVNEQFF,TGTGCTAGTGGTTTGGTAAGGGGGACTAGCGTTAATGAGCAGTTCTTC
TRBD2,TRBJ2-3,.,TRBV7-3,CASSLYGGTTPRNTQYF,TGTGCCAGCAGCTTATACGGCGGGACTACCCCCAGGAATACGCAGTATTTT
.,TRBJ2-1,many,TRBV7-6,CASSSANQNEQFF,TGTGCCAGCAGCTCCGCAAACCAGAATGAGCAGTTCTTC
TRBD2,TRBJ2-7,many,TRBV9,CASSPGLAGYEQYF,TGTGCCAGCAGCCCGGGACTAGCGGGTTACGAGCAGTACTTC
.,TRBJ2-1,.,TRBV12-3/TRBV12-4,CASSTLLRGYHEQFF,TGTGCCAGCAGTACTCTTCTACGGGGCTACCATGAGCAGTTCTTC
TRBD1,TRBJ1-5,few,TRBV7-2,CASSLVPGQNQPQHF,TGTGCCAGCAGCTTAGTACCGGGACAGAATCAGCCCCAGCATTTT